This is a list of T cell receptor beta chains from one sample in a study of T cell responses to AZD1222 COVID-19 vaccine. Clones were read by immunoSEQ multiplex PCR, and TCRdb kept only the in-frame ones, dropping some. This sample yields about 83,000 clones, of which roughly 90% are seen a single time; under 5% belongs to the top ten. Specimen: peripheral blood, collected on day 0 of MenACWY control vaccination. Every receptor here comes from an adult in good health. CDR3s include the opening cysteine and the closing phenylalanine or tryptophan. D genes are given only for firm matches. The listing skips clone size in some rows; elsewhere it reads once, few, many or a size class.

>TRBV7-6|TRBD2|TRBJ2-2|few
TGTGCCAGCAGCCCGGGACTACAAATAACCAAGGGGGAGCTGTTTTTT
CASSPGLQITKGELFF
>TRBV6-5|TRBD1|TRBJ1-2|NA
TGTGCCAGCAATCGGGGAGGGGGCGCGAGAGGCTACACCTTC
CASNRGGGARGYTF
>TRBV18|NA|TRBJ2-5|NA
TGTGCCAGCTCACCGTTGGGACGGTACGGGGAGACCCAGTACTTC
CASSPLGRYGETQYF
>TRBV7-2|TRBD1|TRBJ1-5|NA
TGTGCCAGCAGCTTAAAGAACAGGGGCGGGGGCAATCAGCCCCAGCATTTT
CASSLKNRGGGNQPQHF
>TRBV30|NA|TRBJ2-1|few
TGTGCCTGGAGTGGGTTGGGCGGCTACAATGAGCAGTTCTTC
CAWSGLGGYNEQFF
>TRBV7-2|NA|TRBJ2-7|once
TGTGCCAGCAGCTTAGTACAGGAGCGCTACGAGCAGTACTTC
CASSLVQERYEQYF
>TRBV9|TRBD2|TRBJ2-3|NA
TGTGCCAGCAGCGTAGGGTTAGCGGGGGGCGCCCTGGCGCAGTATTTT
CASSVGLAGGALAQYF
>TRBV12-3/TRBV12-4|NA|TRBJ1-5|NA
TGTGCCAGCAGCTCAAGTAACAATCAGCCCCAGCATTTT
CASSSSNNQPQHF
>TRBV6-5|NA|TRBJ2-3|NA
TGTGCCAGCAGCTTCGTTCAACAGCTCACAGATACGCAGTATTTT
CASSFVQQLTDTQYF
>TRBV14|NA|TRBJ2-7|few
TGTGCCAGCAGCCAAGTGCGGGGCTACGAGCAGTACTTC
CASSQVRGYEQYF
>TRBV6-5|NA|TRBJ2-3|NA
TGTGCCAGCAGCTGGGTCTTACGGCCAGATACGCAGTATTTT
CASSWVLRPDTQYF
>TRBV7-2|NA|TRBJ1-3|few
TGTGCCAGCAGCTTAGAGGACAGTAGATTCTCTGGAAACACCATATATTTT
CASSLEDSRFSGNTIYF
>TRBV28|NA|TRBJ1-3|NA
TGTGCCAGCAGGGCCAGCGGGGGAAACACCATATATTTT
CASRASGGNTIYF
>TRBV5-6|NA|TRBJ1-6|NA
TGTGCCAGCAGCTTCCGGACCCTAGCTTCACCCCTCCACTTT
CASSFRTLASPLHF
>TRBV27|NA|TRBJ2-1|NA
TGTGCCAGTAGTCTGGAGGGCTGGGGTCATGAGCAGTTCTTC
CASSLEGWGHEQFF
>TRBV5-6|NA|TRBJ1-2|once
TGTGCCAGCAGCTCCCCCAAAACAGAGTACTATGGCTACACCTTC
CASSSPKTEYYGYTF
>TRBV5-4|TRBD2|TRBJ2-3|NA
TGTGCCAGCAGCTTTCGACTAGCGGGCTCAGATACGCAGTATTTT
CASSFRLAGSDTQYF
>TRBV7-6|NA|TRBJ2-3|NA
TGTGCCAGCAGCTTAGGATTAAGCTCCGCAGATACGCAGTATTTT
CASSLGLSSADTQYF
>TRBV29-1|TRBD2|TRBJ2-7|NA
TGCAGCGTTGGTGGGACTAGCGAGACATTCTCCTACGAGCAGTACTTC
CSVGGTSETFSYEQYF
>TRBV27|NA|TRBJ2-2|NA
TGTGCCAGCAGTTCAGTTGAACTAGGGGAGCTGTTTTTT
CASSSVELGELFF
>TRBV7-8|TRBD1|TRBJ1-1|NA
TGTGCCAGCAGCACGACAGGGAGGACTGAAGCTTTCTTT
CASSTTGRTEAFF
>TRBV28|NA|TRBJ1-1|NA
TGTGCCAGCAGTTTCGACGGGAACACTGAAGCTTTCTTT
CASSFDGNTEAFF
>TRBV9|TRBD1|TRBJ1-1|once
TGTGCCAGCAGCGTGGGACAGGGGGCGGAGGCCACTGAAGCTTTCTTT
CASSVGQGAEATEAFF
>TRBV5-1|NA|TRBJ2-3|NA
TGCGCCAGCAGCTTGACCAGGAGGGCCACAGATACGCAGTATTTT
CASSLTRRATDTQYF
>TRBV28|NA|TRBJ2-1|NA
TGTGCCAGCAGTTTCGCGGACCCAGGTAGGAAGCAGTTCTTC
CASSFADPGRKQFF
>TRBV7-6|NA|TRBJ2-1|few
TGTGCCAGCATACCCGTAGGGGGGAAAATTTCCTACAATGAGCAGTTCTTC
CASIPVGGKISYNEQFF
>TRBV15|TRBD1|TRBJ1-2|few
TGTGCCACCAGCAGAGGGGACAGGGATTATGGCTACACCTTC
CATSRGDRDYGYTF
>TRBV15|NA|TRBJ2-7|NA
TGTGCCACCAGCAGAGGGGGGCTAGCGGCCTACGAGCAGTACTTC
CATSRGGLAAYEQYF
>TRBV28|TRBD2|TRBJ2-3|NA
TGTGCCAGCCAAATGTGGACTAGCGGGAGGAGCACAGATACGCAGTATTTT
CASQMWTSGRSTDTQYF
>TRBV27|NA|TRBJ2-5|once
TGTGCCAGCAGTTTATCGCCCAACCTGGGGGAGACCCAGTACTTC
CASSLSPNLGETQYF
>TRBV9|NA|TRBJ2-7|NA
TGTGCCAGCAGCCCTTATGAAGCGTACTCCTACGAGCAGTACTTC
CASSPYEAYSYEQYF
>TRBV5-1|TRBD1|TRBJ1-3|NA
TGCGCCAGCAGCTTGGAGGGACAGGGGGCTGGAAACACCATATATTTT
CASSLEGQGAGNTIYF
>TRBV9|TRBD1|TRBJ2-7|NA
TGTGCCAGCAGCGTAGGGATGGCCAGGGGGCGATACGAGCAGTACTTC
CASSVGMARGRYEQYF
>TRBV18|NA|TRBJ1-3|NA
TGTGCCAGCTCACCTTCTTATACCGGACGGGAAAACACCATATATTTT
CASSPSYTGRENTIYF